Below, 23 T cell receptor beta chains from the same sample are listed, as sequenced in a study of response to subunit inactivated influenza vaccine. TCRdb reanalysed the RT-PCR reads using MiXCR and keeps one entry per CDR3 protein. The sample holds fewer than 200,000 distinct CDR3 sequences, 9.2% seen once. Sequencing used non-naive T cells sorted from PBMCs, obtained on the day of vaccination. These receptors all come from a man in his fifties who received an inactivated influenza vaccine.

A few counts support this clonotype. The chain carries TRBV12-3 or TRBV12-4 and TRBJ1-5, with D unclear. The CDR3 consists of 14 residues. V gave up 2 bases and J gave up 2 bases, with 7 bases separating them. Here the CDR3 reads CASSLTVGNQPQHF. The CDR3 DNA reads as TGTGCCAGCAGTTTAACGGTTGGCAATCAGCCCCAGCATTTT.

This clonotype was found many times. This chain connects TRBV7-2 to TRBJ2-7; D ambiguous. CDR1 SGHTA and CDR2 FQGNSA come from the germline V gene. Trimming removed 5 bases at V and 0 bases at J, with 5 bases between. The CDR3 has 12 amino acids. CDR3 sequence reads: CASSHNSYEQYF. Here the CDR3 DNA reads TGTGCCAGCAGCCACAACTCCTACGAGCAGTACTTC. Filled out from reference TRBV7-2 and TRBJ2-7, the complete variable domain reads GAGVSQSPSNKVTEKGKDVELRCDPISGHTALYWYRQSLGQGLEFLIYFQGNSAPDKSGLPSDRFSAERTGGSVSTLTIQRTQQEDSAVYLCASSHNSYEQYFGPGTRLTVT.

This clonotype was seen a handful of times. The chain links TRBV11-1 to TRBJ2-5, with D tentatively TRBD1 (6 bases). In germline, CDR1 is SGHAT, CDR2 FQDESV (reference sequence). Trimming removed 5 bases at V and 1 base at J, with 14 bases between. The CDR3 spans 15 residues. CDR3 loop: CASSRLPGVQETQYF. CDR3 nucleotides: TGTGCCAGCAGCCGCCTCCCAGGGGTCCAAGAGACCCAGTACTTC.

This chain joins TRBV10-3 and TRBJ1-2; D gene unclear. Trimming removed 2 bases from V and 8 bases from J, with 12 bases in between. This CDR3 comprises 13 residues. CDR1 and CDR2 (germline): ENHRY, SYGVKD. CDR3 in DNA: TGTGCCATCAGTGAGCCGTCCGGTGTCGGCTACACCTTC. Protein: CAISEPSGVGYTF.

The genes are TRBV2 and TRBJ2-5; TRBD1 matches 7 bases. V lost 2 bases and J lost 1; bases outside the gene matches: 4. CDR3 length equals 15 residues. Germline lookup yields CDR1 SNHLY and CDR2 FYNNEI. CDR3 sequence reads: CASSERGQPQETQYF. DNA of the CDR3: TGTGCCAGCAGTGAACGGGGACAGCCCCAAGAGACCCAGTACTTC.

This clonotype was seen at least ten times. The rearrangement links TRBV27 to TRBJ2-7; 8 nucleotides line up with TRBD2. In germline, CDR1 is MNHEY, CDR2 SMNVEV (reference sequence). The CDR3 length is 15 residues. Trimming took 6 bases from V and 1 from J; bases not matched to a gene: 8. The DNA of the CDR3 is TGTGCCAGCAGCTTCACTAGCGGAGGTTCCTACGAGCAGTACTTC. Translated: CASSFTSGGSYEQYF.

This clonotype occurred many times. The chain has TRBV2 and TRBJ2-2; possible D gene TRBD1, 5 bases. CDR3 length equals 14 residues. Germline V CDR1 and CDR2: SNHLY, FYNNEI. V was pared by 8 bases and J by 1 base, with 11 bases between. The CDR3 DNA follows: TGTGCCAGCCAGGGCAGGGAGAACACCGGGGAGCTGTTTTTT. Amino acids: CASQGRENTGELFF.

This clonotype appeared many times. The V gene is TRBV6-2 or TRBV6-3, the J gene TRBJ2-7; perhaps TRBD1 as D (5 bases). CDR1 is MNHEY and CDR2 is SVGEGT in the germline V gene. The CDR3 spans 11 residues. The ends were cut back, 7 bases at V and 4 bases at J, with 8 bases in the middle. This CDR3 is CASTSGYEQYF. For the CDR3, the DNA is TGTGCCAGCACCTCAGGGTACGAGCAGTACTTC.

The V call is TRBV12-3 or TRBV12-4, the J call TRBJ1-5, with D possibly TRBD1 on 5 matching bases. Trimming pared 6 bases from V and 1 base from J, leaving 10 bases between. CDR3 length: 14 amino acids. The CDR3 loop reads CASRPGGSNQPQHF. The DNA for the CDR3 is TGTGCCAGCAGACCGGGGGGGAGCAATCAGCCCCAGCATTTT.

At least ten counts were recorded for this clonotype. CDR3 in amino acids: CASSLQRVVSNYGYTF. The CDR3, as DNA: TGTGCCAGCAGCCTCCAACGGGTGGTATCTAACTATGGCTACACCTTC. V and J are TRBV7-2 and TRBJ1-2; no clear D. This CDR3 region has 16 residues. Germline CDR1 and CDR2: SGHTA and FQGNSA. Trimming shortened V by 5 bases and J by 0 bases, and 16 bases separated the two germline ends. Complete variable domain (other parts from reference TRBV7-2 and TRBJ1-2): GAGVSQSPSNKVTEKGKDVELRCDPISGHTALYWYRQSLGQGLEFLIYFQGNSAPDKSGLPSDRFSAERTGGSVSTLTIQRTQQEDSAVYLCASSLQRVVSNYGYTFGSGTRLTVV.

In its sample, this clonotype was seen many times. The chain carries TRBV27 and TRBJ2-5; D not resolved. Trimming shortened V by 3 bases and J by 5 bases, and 10 bases separated the two germline ends. This CDR3 spans 13 amino acids. CDR1 MNHEY and CDR2 SMNVEV come from the germline V gene (reference sequence). The CDR3 spells CASSFVRSETQYF. The CDR3 DNA reads as TGTGCCAGCAGTTTTGTCAGATCTGAGACCCAGTACTTC.

In this sample, this clonotype turned up a few times. The chain couples TRBV20-1 to TRBJ1-2, with TRBD1 matching over 7 bases. Germline CDR1 and CDR2: DFQATT and SNEGSKA (reference sequence). There are 17 residues in the CDR3. Trimming cost V 6 bases and J 0 bases; bases outside gene matches: 16. The CDR3 reads CSATVDRVRGTNYGYTF. In DNA, the CDR3 is TGCAGTGCAACCGTCGACAGGGTTAGGGGAACTAACTATGGCTACACCTTC.

V gene TRBV18 combines with J gene TRBJ1-5; TRBD1 aligns across 11 bases. V shed 5 bases, J shed 6 bases, and the junction held 6 bases outside the gene matches. Germline CDR1 is KGHSH and CDR2 is LQKENI. The CDR3 is made up of 15 amino acids. CDR3 amino acids: CASSEGQGAIQPQHF. The CDR3 nucleotides are TGTGCCAGCTCAGAAGGACAGGGGGCGATTCAGCCCCAGCATTTT.

The gene calls are TRBV29-1 and TRBJ2-1; TRBD1 aligns across 7 bases. CDR1 is SQVTM and CDR2 is ANQGSEA in the germline V gene. V was pared by 6 bases and J by 4 bases, with 6 bases of the junction left unmatched. The CDR3 spans 13 residues. The CDR3 loop is CSVAVDRYNEQFF. In DNA, the CDR3 is TGCAGCGTGGCCGTGGACAGGTACAATGAGCAGTTCTTC.

In this sample, this clonotype turned up many times. The V gene is TRBV29-1, the J gene TRBJ2-5, with D tentatively TRBD1 or TRBD2 (6 bases each). The germline V gene has CDR1 SQVTM and CDR2 ANQGSEA. V lost 6 bases and J lost 0, with 11 bases in between. The CDR3 extends over 13 amino acids. CDR3 DNA: TGCAGCGTCCGACGGGGGCACCAAGAGACCCAGTACTTC. Protein sequence: CSVRRGHQETQYF.

V gene TRBV10-3 combines with J gene TRBJ2-3; either TRBD1 or TRBD2 may supply D (5 bases each). Germline lookup yields CDR1 ENHRY and CDR2 SYGVKD. This CDR3 is built from 15 residues. The V gene lost 0 bases and the J gene lost 6 bases, with 13 bases spanning the gap. Here the CDR3 reads CAISESRGAFDTQYF. DNA for the CDR3: TGTGCCATCAGTGAGTCGAGAGGGGCTTTTGATACGCAGTATTTT.

This clonotype was detected ten times or more. A junction end diverges from the germline sequence, so it may reflect a read error. The chain has TRBV24-1 and TRBJ1-6, with 8 nucleotides matching TRBD1. Germline values: CDR1 KGHDR, CDR2 SFDVKD. CDR3 length equals 10 residues. In DNA form, the CDR3 reads TGTGCCACCATAACAGGGGGGGCCCGCTTT. Translation gives CATITGGARF.

There are many counts of this clonotype. V is TRBV12-5 and J is TRBJ2-7; D is perhaps TRBD1 (6 bases). The V and J ends lost 10 bases and 3 bases respectively, with 13 bases between them. Germline V gene data show CDR1 as LGHNT and CDR2 as FRNRAP. This CDR3 has 12 amino acids. CDR3 coding DNA: TGTGCTACCTCAGGGGCCGGCTACGAGCAGTACTTC. This translates into CATSGAGYEQYF. Full variable domain (missing parts from reference TRBV12-5 and TRBJ2-7): DARVTQTPRHKVTEMGQEVTMRCQPILGHNTVFWYRQTMMQGLELLAYFRNRAPLDDSGMPKDRFSAEMPDATLATLKIQPSEPRDSAVYFCATSGAGYEQYFGPGTRLTVT.

This clonotype came up once. CDR3 coding DNA: TGTGCCAGCAGGTACCGGGGGGCGCGTTACGAGCAGTACTTC. Protein sequence: CASRYRGARYEQYF. The chain links TRBV6-2 or TRBV6-3 to TRBJ2-7, with D possibly matching TRBD2 (7 bases). This CDR3 has 14 residues. Trimming pared 6 bases from V and 4 bases from J, leaving 16 bases between. From germline, CDR1 is MNHEY and CDR2 SVGEGT.

There are many counts of this clonotype. This chain joins TRBV10-3 and TRBJ1-2; D is uncertain. The CDR3 contains 13 residues. From germline, CDR1 is ENHRY and CDR2 SYGVKD. V dropped 0 bases and J dropped 8 bases, with 10 bases sitting between them. The DNA for the CDR3 is TGTGCCATCAGTGAGTCGCCGGATTTGGGCTACACCTTC. Amino acids: CAISESPDLGYTF.

This clonotype was found many times. The gene calls are TRBV12-3 or TRBV12-4 and TRBJ2-7, with TRBD1 matching over 9 bases. The CDR3 covers 15 residues. The ends lost 5 bases at V and 2 bases at J; junction bases unmatched: 7. In DNA, the CDR3 is TGTGCCAGCAGTCCAGGCGGGACAGGGCCCTACGAGCAGTACTTC. It specifies CASSPGGTGPYEQYF.

This clonotype was seen a handful of times. The V and J genes are TRBV7-6 and TRBJ2-7, with TRBD2 matching 7 bases. The V gene's germline CDR1 is SGHVS and CDR2 FNYEAQ. The junction had 16 bases not matched to a gene; V was cut back by 4 bases and J by 7 bases. This CDR3 spans 16 amino acids. The CDR3 here is CASSSRMAGAVGEQYF. The CDR3 DNA sequence: TGTGCCAGCAGCTCCCGGATGGCGGGAGCCGTCGGAGAGCAGTACTTC.

This clonotype has at least ten counts. The chain links TRBV6-5 to TRBJ2-7; D gene unclear. Germline V gene sequence: CDR1 MNHEY, CDR2 SVGAGI. The CDR3 is 12 amino acids. V was shortened by 4 bases and J by 6 bases, with 10 bases between the two germline ends. The CDR3: CASSFRPGEQYF. The CDR3 DNA sequence: TGTGCCAGCAGTTTTCGGCCTGGCGAGCAGTACTTC.